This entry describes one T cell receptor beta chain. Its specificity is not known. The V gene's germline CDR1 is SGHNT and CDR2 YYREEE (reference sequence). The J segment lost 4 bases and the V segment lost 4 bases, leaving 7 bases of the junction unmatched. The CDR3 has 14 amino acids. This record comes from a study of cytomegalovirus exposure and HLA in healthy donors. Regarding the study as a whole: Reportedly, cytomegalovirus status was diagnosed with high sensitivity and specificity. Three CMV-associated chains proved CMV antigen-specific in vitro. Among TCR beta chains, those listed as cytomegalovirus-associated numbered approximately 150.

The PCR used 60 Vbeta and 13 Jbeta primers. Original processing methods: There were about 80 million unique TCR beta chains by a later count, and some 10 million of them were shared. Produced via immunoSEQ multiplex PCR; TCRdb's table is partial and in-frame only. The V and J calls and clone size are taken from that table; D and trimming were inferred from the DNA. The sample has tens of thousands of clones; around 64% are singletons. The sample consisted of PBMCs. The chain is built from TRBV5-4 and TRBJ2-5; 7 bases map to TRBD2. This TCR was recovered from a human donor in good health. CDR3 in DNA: TGTGCCAGCAGCCTACGACTAGCAGGAGAGACCCAGTACTTC. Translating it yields CASSLRLAGETQYF.